One T cell receptor (beta chain) is described in this entry. This CDR3 has 16 residues. The junction had 6 bases not matched to a gene; V was cut back by 5 bases and J by 3 bases. TCRdb re-called the 5' RACE reads through MiXCR, storing one row per CDR3 protein. The top ten clones hold about 15% of a sample with roughly 29,000 distinct CDR3 sequences, about 12% of them seen once. This record comes from a study of T-cell memory formation after mild COVID-19. Study at large: Across donors, TCR clusters were largely donor specific.

This receptor was taken from an adult woman who had mild COVID-19 (a few samples of this study predate the infection). Cell type and time point are not known. The chain carries TRBV12-3 or TRBV12-4 and TRBJ1-5; 11 bases are a match to TRBD1. Sample: PBMCs or a T cell subset sorted from them (not recorded which). The DNA for the CDR3 is TGTGCCAGCAGTCAGGGACAGGGGGTCCTCAATCAGCCCCAGCATTTT. Residues: CASSQGQGVLNQPQHF.